This record looks at one T cell receptor (beta chain) sequence and its context. Its specificity is not known. This entry comes from a study of circulating and synovial CD4+ cells in juvenile arthritis. Points from the study as a whole: Measured synovium overlap likely understates the true shared repertoire. CPL versus bulk CD4 samples: T cell genome counts differed by at least an order of magnitude. Circulating pathogenic-like and bulk T cells looked alike by Vbeta family usage. These repertoires were less diverse than bulk blood CD4 repertoires.

Profiling relied on immunoSEQ multiplex PCR, and the TCRdb table lists in-frame clones only, not all of them. The sample lists about 33,000 clones; around 96% were seen once. The CDR3 length is 13 residues. Trimming removed 6 bases from V and 3 bases from J; junction bases left unmatched: 4. Germline V gene data show CDR1 as SGHDN and CDR2 as FVKESK. The clonotype comes from a human donor with juvenile idiopathic arthritis. Material for sequencing was CD4+ T cells from blood. V is TRBV14 and J is TRBJ2-7; 8 bases map to TRBD1. The CDR3 DNA follows: TGTGCCAGCAGAGGGACAGGCCGCTACGAGCAGTACTTC. Its translation is CASRGTGRYEQYF.